The entry below gives a single T cell receptor (beta chain) sequence along with its context. The germline V gene encodes CDR1 MGHDK and CDR2 SYGVNS. V was clipped by 5 bases and J by 5 bases; unmatched bases: 6. CDR3 length: 14 amino acids. The data originate from a study of blood T cell repertoires in COVID-19. Across the whole study: Material from acute and convalescent COVID-19 was sourced from the United States, Italy and Spain. T cells, B-cell-depleted T cells, or PBMCs supplied cDNA or gDNA.

Authors' analysis steps: Estimation of nucleated cell counts relied on the amplification of reference gene primers. Sequencing used immunoSEQ multiplex PCR; TCRdb keeps in-frame clones, though not all of them. That table gives V, J and clone size, and the DNA gave D and trimming. The sample has about 120,000 clones, roughly 83% seen once. This rearrangement joins TRBV25-1 to TRBJ2-1; TRBD1 matches at 7 bases. This TCR was sampled from a man aged 30 to 45 with acute or convalescent COVID-19. Sample: peripheral blood. The CDR3 loop reads CASSRRQGNNEQFF. CDR3 bases: TGTGCCAGCAGTCGCCGACAGGGTAACAATGAGCAGTTCTTC.